Presented here are 9 T cell receptor beta chains from one specimen sequenced in a study of graft-versus-host responses after intestinal transplantation. Using immunoSEQ multiplex PCR, the repertoire was profiled, and TCRdb retains in-frame clones only, with some absent. The sample includes tens of thousands of clones, 90% of them seen just once. These receptors have no identified antigens. Sequencing used unstimulated CD8+ T cells sorted from spleen or lymph node cells, obtained before intestinal transplant. These receptor sequences come from a human donor who received an intestinal transplant.

The chain joins TRBV6-1 to TRBJ1-6; D is unclear. Germline CDR1 reads MNHNS; CDR2 reads SASEGT. The CDR3 is made up of 18 amino acids. Trimming left V 0 bases short and J 1 base short, with 13 bases between. As DNA, the CDR3 is TGTGCCAGCAGTGAAGCCGGGAGGGATTGGTCCTATAATTCACCCCTCCACTTT. This gives the protein CASSEAGRDWSYNSPLHF.

As regards this clone: Other DNA variants within this sample encode the same CDR3. The J gene is TRBJ2-7, the V gene TRBV5-5, with 11 bases fitting TRBD1. The CDR3 is 14 residues long. Germline V gene lookup returns CDR1 SGHKS and CDR2 YYEKEE (reference sequence). After removal of 3 bases from V and 3 bases from J, the junction contained 2 bases not matched to a gene. The CDR3 spells CASSWGTGGYEQYF. CDR3 coding DNA: TGTGCCAGCAGCTGGGGGACAGGGGGCTACGAGCAGTACTTC.

This chain links TRBV7-2 with TRBJ2-2; a possible D gene is TRBD2 (6 bases). The CDR3 sequence is 10 residues long. Germline V gene data show CDR1 as SGHTA and CDR2 as FQGNSA. With 8 bases removed from V and 13 bases from J, the gap between germline ends came to 11 bases. For the CDR3, the DNA is TGTGCCAGCGGAGGGGCAGGGCTGTTTTTT. It codes for CASGGAGLFF.

V gene TRBV7-2 combines with J gene TRBJ2-5; 7 nucleotides line up with TRBD1. The CDR3 loop spans 14 amino acids. The V gene's germline CDR1 is SGHTA and CDR2 FQGNSA. With V trimmed by 5 bases and J by 1 base, 4 bases remained unmatched. As DNA, the CDR3 is TGTGCCAGCAGCCCGGGACAGCCCCAAGAGACCCAGTACTTC. Its protein is CASSPGQPQETQYF.

The chain links TRBV11-2 to TRBJ1-5, with 12 bases fitting TRBD1. CDR1 and CDR2 (germline): SGHAT, FQNNGV. This CDR3 is 14 amino acids long. V was pared by 3 bases and J by 9 bases, with 3 bases of the junction left unmatched. The CDR3 DNA reads as TGTGCCAGCAGCTTGGGACAGGGGGCTTCGCCCCAGCATTTT. Amino acid sequence: CASSLGQGASPQHF. The full variable domain, rest sourced from reference TRBV11-2 and TRBJ1-5, is EAGVAQSPRYKIIEKRQSVAFWCNPISGHATLYWYQQILGQGPKLLIQFQNNGVVDDSQLPKDRFSAERLKGVDSTLKIQPAKLEDSAVYLCASSLGQGASPQHFGDGTRLSIL.

V gene TRBV6-5 combines with J gene TRBJ2-7, with D possibly being TRBD2 (5 bases). CDR3 length equals 11 residues. V dropped 8 bases and J dropped 5 bases, with 10 bases sitting between them. Per germline, CDR1 MNHEY and CDR2 SVGAGI. In DNA, the CDR3 is TGTGCCAGCGTATTCGGGGACGAGCAGTACTTC. Translated, it gives CASVFGDEQYF.

The genes are TRBV12-5 and TRBJ1-1, with a possible D match to TRBD1 (6 bases). CDR3 length: 12 amino acids. Germline CDR1 and CDR2: LGHNT and FRNRAP. V was clipped by 5 bases and J by 6 bases, with 10 bases between them. CDR3 residues: CASGLGAPEAFF. The DNA of the CDR3 is TGTGCTAGTGGTCTGGGGGCCCCTGAAGCTTTCTTT.

The chain employs TRBV9 and TRBJ2-1; the match to TRBD1 covers 7 bases. J gave up 7 bases and V 3 bases, and 13 bases lay outside the gene matches. CDR3 length: 16 residues. Per the germline V gene, CDR1 is SGDLS and CDR2 is YYNGEE. CDR3 sequence reads: CASSARQGPHHNEQFF. In nucleotides, the CDR3 is TGTGCCAGCAGCGCTCGACAGGGCCCACATCATAATGAGCAGTTCTTC.

V and J are TRBV29-1 and TRBJ2-7; possible D gene TRBD1, 5 bases. Germline CDR1 and CDR2: SQVTM and ANQGSEA. The CDR3 is 13 residues long. The V and J ends lost 7 bases and 5 bases respectively, with 18 bases between them. The CDR3 region has the DNA TGCAGCGCCATTTTAAGCAGGGTAGACGAGCAGTACTTC. It specifies CSAILSRVDEQYF.